These 26 T cell receptor beta chains were sequenced from one sample in a study of CD8 T cells in ankylosing spondylitis. Study results and caveats: A motif of eight or nine highly homologous TCR beta variants was seen as apparently characteristic of ankylosing spondylitis blood.

The antigens these receptors bind are not known. TCRdb fed the 5' RACE reads into MiXCR, producing one record per CDR3 protein. The data show under 450,000 distinct CDR3 sequences, roughly a sixth seen once. Sequenced material: blood, either unsorted or a sorted T cell fraction (not recorded which). All receptors come from a male donor with ankylosing spondylitis.

The chain uses TRBV4-3 and TRBJ2-3; 8 bases align to TRBD2. Germline CDR1 reads LGHNA; CDR2 reads YSLEER. CDR3 size: 18 residues. Trimming at V came to 0 bases and at J to 0 bases, leaving 8 bases not matched to a gene. The chain's CDR3 is CASSQDTSTSASTDTQYF. The CDR3 bases are TGCGCCAGCAGCCAAGATACGTCGACTAGCGCTAGCACAGATACGCAGTATTTT.

This clonotype appeared many times. This chain links TRBV20-1 with TRBJ2-1, with D possibly being TRBD2 (7 bases). Trimming removed 6 bases at V and 0 bases at J, with 15 bases between. Looked up from germline, CDR1 is DFQATT and CDR2 is SNEGSKA (reference sequence). The CDR3 spans 15 residues. CDR3: CSANSGGLSYNEQFF. CDR3 coding DNA: TGCAGTGCAAATTCGGGGGGCCTCTCCTACAATGAGCAGTTCTTC.

This clonotype was counted a few times. The chain carries TRBV7-2 and TRBJ2-1, with D possibly being TRBD1 or TRBD2 (6 bases each). The germline V gene encodes CDR1 SGHTA and CDR2 FQGNSA. V shed 3 bases and J shed 4 bases, with 16 bases lying between them. The CDR3 extends over 16 amino acids. As DNA, the CDR3 is TGTGCCAGCAGCTTCCAAGGGGGGCGAGTTTACAATGAGCAGTTCTTC. Translating it yields CASSFQGGRVYNEQFF. Looking up the rest from reference TRBV7-2 and TRBJ2-1 gives the full variable domain: GAGVSQSPSNKVTEKGKDVELRCDPISGHTALYWYRQSLGQGLEFLIYFQGNSAPDKSGLPSDRFSAERTGGSVSTLTIQRTQQEDSAVYLCASSFQGGRVYNEQFFGPGTRLTVL.

The J gene is TRBJ2-7, the V gene TRBV11-1; 9 bases match TRBD1. With V trimmed by 0 bases and J by 4 bases, 4 bases remained unmatched. CDR1 is SGHAT, CDR2 FQDESV, per germline (reference sequence). CDR3 size: 15 residues. The CDR3 sequence: CASSLARDRAYEQYF. The CDR3 DNA reads as TGTGCCAGCAGCTTAGCCCGGGACAGGGCTTACGAGCAGTACTTC.

The table lists this clonotype with many counts. The chain joins TRBV5-1 to TRBJ2-1, with 8 positions matching TRBD1. J was trimmed by 6 bases and V by 4 bases; bases with no gene match: 6. Looked up from germline, CDR1 is SGHRS and CDR2 is YFSETQ. This CDR3 spans 14 amino acids. The CDR3 loop reads CASSLGQAFNEQFF. The CDR3 DNA follows: TGCGCCAGCAGCCTGGGACAGGCTTTCAATGAGCAGTTCTTC.

This clonotype was found many times. The V call is TRBV18, the J call TRBJ2-7, with TRBD1 matching over 7 bases. The CDR3 extends over 14 amino acids. Germline assignment: CDR1 KGHSH and CDR2 LQKENI. With 6 bases clipped from V and 4 bases from J, the junction kept 9 bases outside the gene matches. Written as DNA, the CDR3 is TGTGCCAGCTCCCGCCCGGGACAGCCTTACGAGCAGTACTTC. Amino acid sequence: CASSRPGQPYEQYF.

This clonotype has ten or more counts. The chain recombines TRBV12-3 or TRBV12-4 with TRBJ1-4, with 7 bases aligning to TRBD1. The trim removed 6 bases at V and 7 bases at J, leaving 8 bases unmatched. The CDR3 loop spans 14 amino acids. CDR3 amino acids: CASREQGLSEKLFF. The DNA of the CDR3 is TGTGCCAGCAGGGAACAGGGGTTGAGTGAAAAACTGTTTTTT.

J is TRBJ2-5 and V is TRBV14; D is unclear. Germline CDR1 is SGHDN and CDR2 is FVKESK. The CDR3 covers 12 residues. With 1 base removed from V and 7 bases from J, the gap between germline ends came to 7 bases. The CDR3 sequence: CASSQAAVTQYF. CDR3 in DNA: TGTGCCAGCAGCCAAGCGGCGGTGACCCAGTACTTC.

This clonotype has more than one count but fewer than ten. V is TRBV6-1 and J is TRBJ1-1; D call uncertain. Germline CDR1 is MNHNS and CDR2 is SASEGT. V was shortened by 4 bases and J by 0 bases, with 9 bases between the two germline ends. The CDR3 contains 14 residues. The CDR3 here is CASSVKLLNTEAFF. CDR3 in DNA: TGTGCCAGCAGTGTTAAACTCCTGAACACTGAAGCTTTCTTT.

This chain uses TRBV19 with TRBJ2-7, with 10 bases fitting TRBD2. V lost 4 bases, J lost 5 bases, and 5 bases stayed unmatched. The CDR3 is made up of 14 amino acids. The germline V gene has CDR1 LNHDA and CDR2 SQIVND (reference sequence). Here the CDR3 reads CASSTLAGLDEQYF. The CDR3 nucleotides are TGTGCCAGTAGTACACTAGCGGGATTGGACGAGCAGTACTTC. The full variable domain, with the rest looked up from reference TRBV19 and TRBJ2-7, is DGGITQSPKYLFRKEGQNVTLSCEQNLNHDAMYWYRQDPGQGLRLIYYSQIVNDFQKGDIAEGYSVSREKKESFPLTVTSAQKNPTAFYLCASSTLAGLDEQYFGPGTRLTVT.

This sequence joins TRBV5-6 and TRBJ1-2, with TRBD1 matching over 7 bases. CDR1 and CDR2 (germline): SGHDT, YYEEEE. CDR3 length equals 15 residues. Germline trimming cut 4 bases from V and 1 base from J; bases unmatched to any gene: 7. This chain's CDR3 is CASSTGQVGNYGYTF. In DNA, the CDR3 is TGTGCCAGCAGCACCGGACAGGTCGGTAACTATGGCTACACCTTC.

This clonotype was detected only a few times. The DNA is omitted, as the CDR3 cannot be located on it reliably, and the CDR3 follows TCRdb's listing. The rearrangement joins TRBV6-2 or TRBV6-3 to TRBJ2-5. 14 amino acids form the CDR3, both terminal residues included. CDR1 MNHEY and CDR2 SVGEGT come from the germline V gene. CDR3 sequence: CASSDRDPVLRAYF.

This clonotype has at least ten counts. The rearrangement joins TRBV12-3 or TRBV12-4 to TRBJ2-1; 11 nucleotides line up with TRBD2. The CDR3 is 17 amino acids. J gave up 9 bases and V 0 bases, and 10 bases lay outside the gene matches. This CDR3 is CASSLARLAGYWGEQFF. DNA for the CDR3: TGTGCCAGCAGTTTAGCCCGACTAGCGGGGTATTGGGGTGAGCAGTTCTTC.

This chain uses TRBV11-2 with TRBJ1-5; 8 bases agree with TRBD1. The CDR3 has 13 amino acids. Trimming took 4 bases from V and 6 from J; bases not matched to a gene: 2. CDR1 is SGHAT, CDR2 FQNNGV, per germline. CDR3: CASSSTGAQPQHF. The CDR3 DNA sequence: TGTGCCAGCAGCTCGACAGGGGCTCAGCCCCAGCATTTT.

This clonotype came up many times. J is TRBJ1-5 and V is TRBV12-3 or TRBV12-4; D is possibly TRBD1 (6 bases). V shed 2 bases and J shed 4 bases, with 15 bases lying between them. The CDR3 sequence is 16 residues long. The CDR3 sequence is CASSLRAGGRNQPQHF. The CDR3 DNA reads as TGTGCCAGCAGTTTAAGAGCGGGGGGGCGAAATCAGCCCCAGCATTTT.

Only a few counts were recorded for this clonotype. V and J are TRBV18 and TRBJ1-1; D possibly corresponds to TRBD1 (6 bases). The length of the CDR3 is 16 residues. The V gene lost 2 bases and the J gene lost 7 bases, with 20 bases spanning the gap. Germline assignment: CDR1 KGHSH and CDR2 LQKENI. The DNA for the CDR3 is TGTGCCAGCTCACCAGGGGGCAGGACCGCCCTAAATGAAGCTTTCTTT. This codes for CASSPGGRTALNEAFF. The full variable domain, with the rest looked up from reference TRBV18 and TRBJ1-1, is NAGVMQNPRHLVRRRGQEARLRCSPMKGHSHVYWYRQLPEEGLKFMVYLQKENIIDESGMPKERFSAEFPKEGPSILRIQQVVRGDSAAYFCASSPGGRTALNEAFFGQGTRLTVV.

This clonotype was seen a few times. This chain joins TRBV7-8 and TRBJ2-1, with 10 bases fitting TRBD1. This CDR3 is 14 amino acids long. J was trimmed by 13 bases and V by 4 bases; bases with no gene match: 10. The germline gives CDR1 SGHVS, CDR2 FQNEAQ. CDR3 in amino acids: CASSSTGGPGFQFF. The CDR3 DNA follows: TGTGCCAGCAGCTCGACAGGGGGCCCGGGTTTCCAGTTCTTC.

This clonotype turned up a few times. The chain recombines TRBV12-3 or TRBV12-4 with TRBJ1-2, with a weak D call TRBD1 (6 bases). Deletions cut 6 bases from V and 2 bases from J, with 13 bases between. The CDR3 sequence is 14 residues long. CDR3 region: CASRSQGPNYGYTF. The CDR3 coding sequence is TGTGCCAGCAGATCTCAGGGGCCCAACTATGGCTACACCTTC.

The rearrangement links TRBV20-1 to TRBJ1-1, with D maybe TRBD1 (6 bases). Trimming removed 4 bases at V and 3 bases at J, with 18 bases between. The CDR3 loop spans 15 amino acids. The V gene's germline CDR1 is DFQATT and CDR2 SNEGSKA (reference sequence). The CDR3 reads CSATGTRTFHTEAFF. The CDR3 bases are TGCAGTGCTACCGGGACACGAACTTTTCACACTGAAGCTTTCTTT.

This clonotype was seen many times. The rearrangement uses TRBV5-5 and TRBJ2-1; tentatively, D is TRBD2 (6 bases). Germline V gene lookup returns CDR1 SGHKS and CDR2 YYEKEE (reference sequence). The CDR3 loop spans 15 amino acids. V was pared by 3 bases and J by 7 bases, with 17 bases between. CDR3 nucleotide sequence: TGTGCCAGCAGCTGGAGGGTAGGACTGGGTAATGAGCAGTTCTTC. This gives the protein CASSWRVGLGNEQFF.

This sequence joins TRBV7-2 and TRBJ2-5; 9 positions agree with TRBD2. The CDR3 length is 14 residues. The junction had 4 bases not matched to a gene; V was cut back by 4 bases and J by 4 bases. The V gene's germline CDR1 is SGHTA and CDR2 FQGNSA. The CDR3 spells CASSSGLARETQYF. CDR3 coding DNA: TGTGCCAGCAGCTCGGGACTAGCCAGAGAGACCCAGTACTTC.

This clonotype has a handful of counts. The chain employs TRBV5-1 and TRBJ2-1, with no clear D. Trimming removed 4 bases from V and 6 bases from J, with 17 bases in between. Germline-derived CDR1 and CDR2 are SGHRS and YFSETQ. The CDR3 covers 15 residues. Here the CDR3 reads CASSPMKMVGNEQFF. DNA for the CDR3: TGCGCCAGCAGCCCAATGAAGATGGTGGGCAATGAGCAGTTCTTC.

The V and J genes are TRBV6-1 and TRBJ2-7; 8 bases match TRBD2. CDR3 length equals 15 residues. Trimming at V came to 1 base and at J to 5 bases, leaving 7 bases not matched to a gene. Germline V lookup: CDR1 MNHNS, CDR2 SASEGT. This CDR3 reads CASSEGSGGPNEQYF. The CDR3 nucleotides are TGTGCCAGCAGTGAAGGATCGGGAGGGCCCAACGAGCAGTACTTC.

The chain is built from TRBV5-1 and TRBJ2-1; the D gene is possibly TRBD2 (6 bases). CDR3 length: 17 amino acids. Germline V gives CDR1 SGHRS, CDR2 YFSETQ. Deletions cut 0 bases from V and 5 bases from J, with 18 bases between. The CDR3 DNA is TGCGCCAGCAGCTTGGTCCCACTGGGACTCCGAAACAATGAGCAGTTCTTC. Protein product: CASSLVPLGLRNNEQFF.

The rearrangement links TRBV12-3 or TRBV12-4 to TRBJ1-6; 7 bases align to TRBD1. V lost 3 bases to trimming and J lost 6 bases; unmatched junction nucleotides: 8. This CDR3 spans 16 amino acids. The CDR3 nucleotides read TGTGCCAGCAGTTTGGGACAGATCCCGGCTAATTCACCCCTCCACTTT. This gives the protein CASSLGQIPANSPLHF.

The V call is TRBV20-1, the J call TRBJ2-3, with D possibly matching TRBD1 (5 bases). Germline lookup yields CDR1 DFQATT and CDR2 SNEGSKA (reference sequence). Trimming took 3 bases from V and 4 from J, leaving 20 bases between them. The CDR3 has 16 residues. As DNA, the CDR3 is TGCAGTGCTAGTCGCGTCGGCCAGGGAATGGCAGATACGCAGTATTTT. This translates into CSASRVGQGMADTQYF.